This TCR beta chain emerged from a study of spatial heterogeneity in lung cancer. Overall study findings and caveats: Ubiquitous expanded tumor TCRs were observed in blood more at resection than follow-up.

Time point denoted: sample taken at primary tumor resection. TCRs were sequenced from unsorted whole RNA of tumor, nontumor lung or PBMC. The donor group consisted of roughly 70 patients who had untreated, early-stage non-small cell lung cancer. Germline assignment: CDR1 LGHDT and CDR2 YNNKEL (reference sequence). Germline trimming cut 4 bases from V and 1 base from J; bases unmatched to any gene: 5. This CDR3 has 15 amino acids. Details on this clonotype: As yet, its antigen is unknown.

Each TCR cDNA molecule bore a unique molecular identifier. TCRdb called the 5' RACE reads again in MiXCR, with one record for every CDR3 protein. The table shows tens of thousands of distinct CDR3 sequences, with 12% to 15% occurring only once. The chain couples TRBV3-1 to TRBJ1-1, with 8 bases lining up with TRBD1. Sequenced material: PBMCs, taken at surgery. The source of this sequence is a male donor with early-stage non-small cell lung cancer. The CDR3 sequence: CASSLADRANTEAFF. In nucleotides, the CDR3 is TGTGCCAGCAGCCTGGCGGACAGGGCGAACACTGAAGCTTTCTTT. Using reference TRBV3-1 and TRBJ1-1 for the parts outside the CDR3, the full variable domain is DTAVSQTPKYLVTQMGNDKSIKCEQNLGHDTMYWYKQDSKKFLKIMFSYNNKELIINETVPNRFSPKSPDKAHLNLHINSLELGDSAVYFCASSLADRANTEAFFGQGTRLTVV.